Detailed here is one TCR beta chain. Its antigen is as yet unknown. Each patient's relapse followed autologous stem cell transplantation, and brentuximab vedotin exposure varied. This record belongs to a study of PD-1 blockade in classical Hodgkin lymphoma. For the study at large: Once every 2 weeks, patients received intravenous nivolumab at 3 mg/kg. Study results and limitations: When set against healthy donors, newly diagnosed patients were reported to show lower baseline TCR diversity.

The CDR3 runs 16 residues. CDR1 is LNHNV, CDR2 YYDKDF, per germline (reference sequence). V lost 0 bases and J 0 bases, leaving 12 bases between the germline ends. The table came from immunoSEQ multiplex PCR; TCRdb's copy has only in-frame clones and leaves some out. Of some 20,000 clones in the sample, over 60% are singletons; the top ten hold around 15%. J is TRBJ2-7 and V is TRBV15; no clear D. This clonotype was obtained from a human donor with classical Hodgkin lymphoma. Source: peripheral blood mononuclear cells (PBMCs), taken at baseline. The CDR3 sequence: CATSRDPPPSSYEQYF. Here the CDR3 DNA reads TGTGCCACCAGCAGAGATCCGCCCCCATCCTCCTACGAGCAGTACTTC. The entire variable domain, with the rest obtained from reference TRBV15 and TRBJ2-7, is as follows: DAMVIQNPRYQVTQFGKPVTLSCSQTLNHNVMYWYQQKSSQAPKLLFHYYDKDFNNEADTPDNFQSRRPNTSFCFLDIRSPGLGDTAMYLCATSRDPPPSSYEQYFGPGTRLTVT.